The rows below give T cell receptor beta chains drawn from one sample of a study of human T cells and chemical hapten exposure. TCRdb independently ran MiXCR on the RACE reads; one entry per CDR3 protein. Among around 120,000 distinct CDR3 sequences listed, approximately 15% were seen once. The source material was whole blood, sampled in connection with sensitization to the hapten diphenylcyclopropenone (DPC). The receptors derive from a man aged 18 to 29 with alopecia areata. Some clones in this sample may be carry-over from other donors' samples. The CDR3 runs from the conserved cysteine through the conserved F or W. Each record gives: clone size, J gene, V gene, D gene, CDR3 DNA, CDR3 protein. A D gene is named only where the DNA matches it firmly. Clone size is not always given. Where it is, it says once, few, many or a class for expanded clones.

abundance: .
j_gene: TRBJ2-7
v_gene: TRBV5-4
d_gene: .
CDR3nt: TGTGCCAGCAGCTCCGGGACGGATACCTACGAGCAGTACTTC
CDR3aa: CASSSGTDTYEQYF

abundance: few
j_gene: TRBJ1-5
v_gene: TRBV19
d_gene: .
CDR3nt: TGTGCCACCCCGGCAGAGTGCAATCAGCCCCAGCATTTT
CDR3aa: CATPAECNQPQHF

abundance: .
j_gene: TRBJ2-1
v_gene: TRBV7-9
d_gene: .
CDR3nt: TGTGCCAGCAGCTTAGCGAACAGAAAAAATGAGCAGTTCTTC
CDR3aa: CASSLANRKNEQFF

abundance: .
j_gene: TRBJ2-5
v_gene: TRBV7-2
d_gene: .
CDR3nt: TGTGCCAGCAGCTTACGGGTCAGAGAGACCCAGTACTTC
CDR3aa: CASSLRVRETQYF

abundance: .
j_gene: TRBJ2-3
v_gene: TRBV14
d_gene: .
CDR3nt: TGTGCCAGCAGCCAAGTGGTTACCCCAGATACGCAGTATTTT
CDR3aa: CASSQVVTPDTQYF

abundance: .
j_gene: TRBJ2-3
v_gene: TRBV4-3
d_gene: .
CDR3nt: TGCGCCAGCAGCCAAGATCGGGACCCCTCGTGGGGCACAGATACGCAGTATTTT
CDR3aa: CASSQDRDPSWGTDTQYF

abundance: few
j_gene: TRBJ2-5
v_gene: TRBV6-5
d_gene: .
CDR3nt: TGTGCCAGCAGTTATTTGCCAGGGCGAGAGACCCAGTACTTC
CDR3aa: CASSYLPGRETQYF

abundance: .
j_gene: TRBJ1-1
v_gene: TRBV7-9
d_gene: TRBD1
CDR3nt: TGTGCCAGCAGAACGTACAGGGGGCCCCTCATGAACACTGAAGCTTTCTTT
CDR3aa: CASRTYRGPLMNTEAFF

abundance: .
j_gene: TRBJ2-1
v_gene: TRBV11-2
d_gene: .
CDR3nt: TGTGCCAGCAGCTTAATGATGGATGAGCAGTTCTTC
CDR3aa: CASSLMMDEQFF

abundance: .
j_gene: TRBJ2-5
v_gene: TRBV12-3/TRBV12-4
d_gene: .
CDR3nt: TGTGCCAGCAGTCCGCCGTCATACCGAGTTCAAGAGACCCAGTACTTC
CDR3aa: CASSPPSYRVQETQYF

abundance: many
j_gene: TRBJ1-1
v_gene: TRBV29-1
d_gene: .
CDR3nt: TGCAGCGTTGAAGAAGCCCACCTGGGGTTCACTGAAGCTTTCTTT
CDR3aa: CSVEEAHLGFTEAFF

abundance: .
j_gene: TRBJ2-1
v_gene: TRBV7-3
d_gene: TRBD2
CDR3nt: TGTGCCAGCAGTTCCGGGACTAGCGGGGTGGATGAGCAGTTCTTC
CDR3aa: CASSSGTSGVDEQFF

abundance: .
j_gene: TRBJ2-3
v_gene: TRBV4-3
d_gene: TRBD1
CDR3nt: TGCGCCAGCAGCCGAGCTACAGGGGCGCAGTATTTT
CDR3aa: CASSRATGAQYF

abundance: .
j_gene: TRBJ1-1
v_gene: TRBV12-3/TRBV12-4
d_gene: .
CDR3nt: TGTGCCAGCAGTTTTGATGGAGAGGAGGCTTTCTTT
CDR3aa: CASSFDGEEAFF

abundance: .
j_gene: TRBJ1-1
v_gene: TRBV19
d_gene: .
CDR3nt: TGTGCCAGTAGTATTCAGCGGAACACTGAAGCTTTCTTT
CDR3aa: CASSIQRNTEAFF

abundance: .
j_gene: TRBJ2-4
v_gene: TRBV5-1
d_gene: .
CDR3nt: TGCGCCAGCAGCTTCAGTCCACTAAAAAACATTCAGTACTTC
CDR3aa: CASSFSPLKNIQYF

abundance: many
j_gene: TRBJ1-1
v_gene: TRBV4-3
d_gene: .
CDR3nt: TGCGCCAGCAGCCAAGATTTGGGGGGCCAAGCTTTCTTT
CDR3aa: CASSQDLGGQAFF

abundance: .
j_gene: TRBJ2-4
v_gene: TRBV18
d_gene: .
CDR3nt: TGTGCCAGCTCACCGGGCAGGGGCTCCCAAAACATTCAGTACTTC
CDR3aa: CASSPGRGSQNIQYF

abundance: .
j_gene: TRBJ2-3
v_gene: TRBV24-1
d_gene: .
CDR3nt: TGTGCCACCAGTGGAGGGCCGAGCACAGATACGCAGTATTTT
CDR3aa: CATSGGPSTDTQYF

abundance: .
j_gene: TRBJ2-7
v_gene: TRBV7-2
d_gene: .
CDR3nt: TGTGCCAGCAGCTCCGAGGGTCACAACGAGCAGTACTTC
CDR3aa: CASSSEGHNEQYF

abundance: many
j_gene: TRBJ1-3
v_gene: TRBV6-2/TRBV6-3
d_gene: .
CDR3nt: TGTGCCAGCAGTTACTCGCGGGACACCATATATTTT
CDR3aa: CASSYSRDTIYF

abundance: few
j_gene: TRBJ1-1
v_gene: TRBV4-1
d_gene: .
CDR3nt: TGCGCCAGCAGCCCCGGTTACGCTGAAGCTTTCTTT
CDR3aa: CASSPGYAEAFF

abundance: few
j_gene: TRBJ1-4
v_gene: TRBV7-2
d_gene: .
CDR3nt: TGTGCCAGCAGCTTCAGGCTCGGAGAAAAACTGTTTTTT
CDR3aa: CASSFRLGEKLFF

abundance: few
j_gene: TRBJ1-4
v_gene: TRBV27
d_gene: TRBD1
CDR3nt: TGTGCCAGCAGGGGTACAGGGGGCCGGGAAAAACTGTTTTTT
CDR3aa: CASRGTGGREKLFF

abundance: few
j_gene: TRBJ2-1
v_gene: TRBV11-2
d_gene: .
CDR3nt: TGTGCCAGCGGCTCGGGACTTCACAATGAGCAGTTCTTC
CDR3aa: CASGSGLHNEQFF

abundance: few
j_gene: TRBJ2-7
v_gene: TRBV4-3
d_gene: .
CDR3nt: TGCGCCAGCAGCCAAGGGACGGATACAGGAATCTCCTACGAGCAGTACTTC
CDR3aa: CASSQGTDTGISYEQYF

abundance: .
j_gene: TRBJ2-7
v_gene: TRBV7-6
d_gene: TRBD1
CDR3nt: TGTGCCAGCAGCACGACAGGGGGCGAGCAGTACTTC
CDR3aa: CASSTTGGEQYF

abundance: .
j_gene: TRBJ2-7
v_gene: TRBV6-4
d_gene: TRBD2
CDR3nt: TGTGCCAGCAGTCCCTATAGCGGGGGGGCTGTCAACGAGCAGTACTTC
CDR3aa: CASSPYSGGAVNEQYF

abundance: few
j_gene: TRBJ2-2
v_gene: TRBV12-5
d_gene: .
CDR3nt: TGTGCTAGTGGCTACCCAACCCTCGCGAACACCGGGGAGCTGTTTTTT
CDR3aa: CASGYPTLANTGELFF

abundance: few
j_gene: TRBJ2-5
v_gene: TRBV7-2
d_gene: TRBD1
CDR3nt: TGTGCCAGCAGCTATCCGGGACAGGTGGGAAAGACCCAGTACTTC
CDR3aa: CASSYPGQVGKTQYF

abundance: .
j_gene: TRBJ1-3
v_gene: TRBV7-9
d_gene: .
CDR3nt: TGTGCCAGCAGCTTAGGGACTTCTGGAAACACCATATATTTT
CDR3aa: CASSLGTSGNTIYF

abundance: .
j_gene: TRBJ2-7
v_gene: TRBV6-5
d_gene: TRBD1
CDR3nt: TGTGCCAGCAGTTACTCGGGACAGGGATACGAGCAGTACTTC
CDR3aa: CASSYSGQGYEQYF

abundance: many
j_gene: TRBJ2-7
v_gene: TRBV2
d_gene: .
CDR3nt: TGTGCCATCCGGGACAATTCCTACGAGCAGTACTTC
CDR3aa: CAIRDNSYEQYF

abundance: .
j_gene: TRBJ2-3
v_gene: TRBV6-2/TRBV6-3
d_gene: TRBD2
CDR3nt: TGTGCCAGCAGTTATTCCCTGACTAGCGGGGGCACAGATACGCAGTATTTT
CDR3aa: CASSYSLTSGGTDTQYF

abundance: many
j_gene: TRBJ2-7
v_gene: TRBV4-1
d_gene: .
CDR3nt: .
CDR3aa: CASSTSVLYEQYF

abundance: few
j_gene: TRBJ1-4
v_gene: TRBV6-1
d_gene: .
CDR3nt: TGTGCCAGCAGTTATCCCGACAGCGAAAAAAAACTGTTTTTT
CDR3aa: CASSYPDSEKKLFF

abundance: few
j_gene: TRBJ1-4
v_gene: TRBV11-2
d_gene: .
CDR3nt: TGTGCCAGCAGCTTGGCTCCCGGTGAAAAACTGTTTTTT
CDR3aa: CASSLAPGEKLFF

abundance: .
j_gene: TRBJ1-1
v_gene: TRBV25-1
d_gene: .
CDR3nt: TGTGCCAGCAGTGAATATAGAGAGAACACTGAAGCTTTCTTT
CDR3aa: CASSEYRENTEAFF

abundance: .
j_gene: TRBJ2-1
v_gene: TRBV7-9
d_gene: .
CDR3nt: TGTGCCAGCTTGAGGAGGCCGGGGCCCTACAATGAGCAGTTCTTC
CDR3aa: CASLRRPGPYNEQFF

abundance: few
j_gene: TRBJ1-6
v_gene: TRBV27
d_gene: .
CDR3nt: TGTGCCAGCAGTTCAACGGCAGGTCGCTCCTATAATTCACCCCTCCACTTT
CDR3aa: CASSSTAGRSYNSPLHF

abundance: few
j_gene: TRBJ2-5
v_gene: TRBV12-3/TRBV12-4
d_gene: TRBD1
CDR3nt: TGTGCCAGCAGGAGGGGGCGCCGAGAGACCCAGTACTTC
CDR3aa: CASRRGRRETQYF

abundance: .
j_gene: TRBJ2-7
v_gene: TRBV5-1
d_gene: .
CDR3nt: TGCGCCAGCAGCTTGTACGACGAGCAGTACTTC
CDR3aa: CASSLYDEQYF

abundance: few
j_gene: TRBJ2-3
v_gene: TRBV10-3
d_gene: TRBD2
CDR3nt: TGTGCCATCAGGCGGGGACTAGCGGCAGATACGCAGTATTTT
CDR3aa: CAIRRGLAADTQYF

abundance: many
j_gene: TRBJ2-1
v_gene: TRBV7-3
d_gene: .
CDR3nt: TGTGCCAGCGCCCCGGGGCCAGCCTTCCATGAGCAGTTCTTC
CDR3aa: CASAPGPAFHEQFF

abundance: .
j_gene: TRBJ1-1
v_gene: TRBV7-2
d_gene: .
CDR3nt: TGTGCCAGCAGCTCGCGCAGAAGGAACACTGAAGCTTTCTTT
CDR3aa: CASSSRRRNTEAFF

abundance: .
j_gene: TRBJ1-1
v_gene: TRBV18
d_gene: TRBD1
CDR3nt: TGTGCCAGCTCACCAAACAGGGGTGAAGCTTTCTTT
CDR3aa: CASSPNRGEAFF

abundance: .
j_gene: TRBJ2-1
v_gene: TRBV20-1
d_gene: TRBD1
CDR3nt: TGCAGTGCCCCGGGACAGGTTTTCGCCGGTGGGCAAAATGAGCAGTTCTTC
CDR3aa: CSAPGQVFAGGQNEQFF

abundance: .
j_gene: TRBJ1-2
v_gene: TRBV10-3
d_gene: TRBD1
CDR3nt: TGTGCCATCAGCAAGGGACAGGAGTTATATGGCTACACCTTC
CDR3aa: CAISKGQELYGYTF

abundance: few
j_gene: TRBJ2-2
v_gene: TRBV2
d_gene: .
CDR3nt: TGTGCCAGCAGGGAATGGAACACCGGGGAGCTGTTTTTT
CDR3aa: CASREWNTGELFF

abundance: few
j_gene: TRBJ1-2
v_gene: TRBV11-2
d_gene: .
CDR3nt: TGTGCCAGCAGCTCCACTCGCCGACAGACGCCCTATGGCTACACCTTC
CDR3aa: CASSSTRRQTPYGYTF

abundance: few
j_gene: TRBJ2-7
v_gene: TRBV20-1
d_gene: .
CDR3nt: TGCAGTGCTAGAGGGTTCAGGGCCTACGAGCAGTACTTC
CDR3aa: CSARGFRAYEQYF

abundance: .
j_gene: TRBJ1-6
v_gene: TRBV7-2
d_gene: .
CDR3nt: TGTGCCAGCAGCTTAGAGGTCCGTGGGACCTCACCCCTCCACTTT
CDR3aa: CASSLEVRGTSPLHF